Each of the 20 T cell receptor beta chains below was sequenced from the same sample in a study of T-cell reconstitution after alpha-beta-depleted transplantation in children. As it was prepared, the TCRbeta library received unique molecular identifiers. TCRdb reprocessed the PCR reads via MiXCR and lists one record per CDR3 protein. There are some 200,000 distinct CDR3 sequences in the sample; roughly 9% occur only once, and about 6.2% lies in the top ten. Sequencing was performed on PBMCs from the stem cell graft donor, taken from the stem cell graft. The source of these receptors is a human donor who donated a stem cell graft to a child with acute lymphoblastic leukemia.

This clonotype was found a few times. V usage is TRBV4-2 and J usage is TRBJ1-2; tentative D call: TRBD1 (5 bases). Trimming removed 0 bases from V and 2 bases from J, with 13 bases in between. CDR3 length equals 16 residues. The germline V gene has CDR1 LGHNA and CDR2 YNFKEQ. The CDR3 reads CASSQDQAGPNYGYTF. CDR3 in DNA: TGTGCCAGCAGCCAAGATCAAGCAGGGCCCAACTATGGCTACACCTTC.

This clonotype was picked up many times. The rearrangement uses TRBV29-1 and TRBJ1-3, with a weak D call TRBD1 (5 bases). The V end was cut by 4 bases, the J end by 4 bases, with 5 bases between. CDR1 SQVTM and CDR2 ANQGSEA come from the germline V gene. CDR3 length: 11 residues. CDR3 loop: CSVGDGNTIYF. The CDR3, as DNA: TGCAGCGTTGGGGACGGAAACACCATATATTTT. The full variable domain, with the rest looked up from reference TRBV29-1 and TRBJ1-3, is SAVISQKPSRDICQRGTSLTIQCQVDSQVTMMFWYRQQPGQSLTLIATANQGSEATYESGFVIDKFPISRPNLTFSTLTVSNMSPEDSSIYLCSVGDGNTIYFGEGSWLTVV.

CDR3 sequence reads: CASSGGADNEKLFF. The CDR3 DNA reads as TGTGCCAGCAGTGGCGGGGCCGATAATGAAAAACTGTTTTTT. V and J are TRBV6-1 and TRBJ1-4; D is possibly TRBD1 (5 bases). Looked up from germline, CDR1 is MNHNS and CDR2 is SASEGT. This CDR3 comprises 14 residues. V was shortened by 4 bases and J by 4 bases, with 10 bases between the two germline ends.

This clonotype was picked up a small number of times. The CDR3 region has the DNA TGTGCCAGCAGAGATCCGGGACTAGCGGGGGGGAACTCCTACAATGAGCAGTTCTTC. This codes for CASRDPGLAGGNSYNEQFF. The V gene is TRBV2, the J gene TRBJ2-1; 16 bases agree with TRBD2. The V segment lost 6 bases and the J segment 0 bases; nucleotides outside the gene matches: 8. Germline CDR1 SNHLY, CDR2 FYNNEI. The CDR3 extends over 19 amino acids.

The rearrangement links TRBV20-1 to TRBJ2-7; possible D gene TRBD1, 6 bases. V was shortened by 0 bases and J by 2 bases, with 17 bases between the two germline ends. The germline gives CDR1 DFQATT, CDR2 SNEGSKA (reference sequence). The CDR3 loop spans 16 amino acids. CDR3 coding DNA: TGCAGTGCTAGAGACCCGGACAGCTCAAGGGCCTACGAGCAGTACTTC. It specifies CSARDPDSSRAYEQYF.

This clonotype came up many times. This chain uses TRBV5-1 with TRBJ1-5; a possible D gene is TRBD1 (5 bases). CDR1 is SGHRS, CDR2 YFSETQ, per germline. This CDR3 has 15 residues. V was clipped by 4 bases and J by 4 bases, with 15 bases between them. CDR3 sequence reads: CASSPGGAANQPQHF. The CDR3 DNA reads TGCGCCAGCAGCCCTGGTGGGGCAGCGAATCAGCCCCAGCATTTT.

This clonotype was recorded many times. The gene calls are TRBV6-5 and TRBJ2-7, with 9 bases identical to TRBD1. The CDR3 is 15 residues long. Germline V lookup: CDR1 MNHEY, CDR2 SVGAGI. With 6 bases clipped from V and 0 bases from J, the junction kept 6 bases outside the gene matches. CDR3 sequence (DNA): TGTGCCAGCAGACACGGACAGGGGAGCTCCTACGAGCAGTACTTC. Its protein product is CASRHGQGSSYEQYF.

The table lists this clonotype with many counts. The chain combines TRBV10-1 with TRBJ2-1; 11 bases are shared with TRBD2. The V gene's germline CDR1 is WNHNN and CDR2 SYGVQD (reference sequence). This CDR3 has 16 amino acids. J gave up 8 bases and V 3 bases, and 9 bases lay outside the gene matches. CDR3 bases: TGCGCCAGCAGTGAACGGGCTAGCGGGGGGAGGCATGAGCAGTTCTTC. This codes for CASSERASGGRHEQFF.

Ten or more counts support this clonotype. V gene TRBV5-1 combines with J gene TRBJ2-1; 11 nucleotides match TRBD2. V lost 0 bases, J lost 0 bases, and 8 bases stayed unmatched. Germline V gene data show CDR1 as SGHRS and CDR2 as YFSETQ. The CDR3 loop spans 19 amino acids. The CDR3 loop reads CASSLELAGGSSSYNEQFF. For the CDR3, the DNA is TGCGCCAGCAGCTTGGAGCTAGCGGGGGGATCGAGCTCCTACAATGAGCAGTTCTTC.

This clonotype has at least ten counts. J is TRBJ1-4 and V is TRBV5-1; 9 bases agree with TRBD1. This CDR3 has 14 amino acids. After removal of 2 bases from V and 5 bases from J, the junction contained 1 base not matched to a gene. The germline V gene encodes CDR1 SGHRS and CDR2 YFSETQ. CDR3 region: CASSFGQGNEKLFF. CDR3 sequence (DNA): TGCGCCAGCAGCTTTGGACAGGGGAATGAAAAACTGTTTTTT.

This clonotype was seen many times. The chain uses TRBV5-1 and TRBJ1-1, with 9 bases matching TRBD1. Looked up from germline, CDR1 is SGHRS and CDR2 is YFSETQ. J gave up 3 bases and V 4 bases, and 13 bases lay outside the gene matches. This CDR3 region has 17 residues. CDR3 loop: CASSIKDRGNYHTEAFF. In DNA form, the CDR3 reads TGCGCCAGCAGCATCAAAGACAGGGGGAATTATCACACTGAAGCTTTCTTT.

The J gene is TRBJ2-1, the V gene TRBV12-3 or TRBV12-4; possibly TRBD2 for D (5 bases). V was shortened by 5 bases and J by 0 bases, with 14 bases between the two germline ends. The CDR3 runs 16 residues. The CDR3 coding sequence is TGTGCCAGCAGTCTCAGCGGCAACCCCTCCTACAATGAGCAGTTCTTC. This sequence encodes CASSLSGNPSYNEQFF.

V gene TRBV7-8 combines with J gene TRBJ2-1; a weak D match, TRBD1 (5 bases). Trimming stripped 3 bases from V and 5 bases from J, with 14 bases between. CDR1 is SGHVS and CDR2 is FQNEAQ in the germline V gene. The CDR3 is 15 residues long. CDR3 DNA sequence: TGTGCCAGCAGCTTTGGACAAACTTATAACAATGAGCAGTTCTTC. Translated: CASSFGQTYNNEQFF.

V usage is TRBV10-1 and J usage is TRBJ2-5; D possibly matches TRBD1 or TRBD2 (6 bases each). This CDR3 region has 15 residues. Trimming removed 4 bases from V and 5 bases from J, with 17 bases in between. Germline V CDR1 and CDR2: WNHNN, SYGVQD (reference sequence). CDR3 nucleotide sequence: TGCGCCAGCAGTGCTTCTCGGGGGCGCGGGGAGACCCAGTACTTC. As protein: CASSASRGRGETQYF.

The rearrangement uses TRBV18 and TRBJ1-6; TRBD1 is a possible D gene (5 bases). Trimming removed 3 bases at V and 15 bases at J, with 15 bases between. Germline CDR1 and CDR2: KGHSH and LQKENI. This CDR3 spans 13 amino acids. The CDR3 spells CASSPTEEQDLHF. CDR3 nucleotide sequence: TGTGCCAGCTCACCCACAGAAGAACAGGACCTCCACTTT.

CDR3 protein: CASSLAEEKHEKLFF. The CDR3 coding sequence is TGTGCCAGCAGCTTAGCTGAGGAAAAGCATGAAAAACTGTTTTTT. The rearrangement joins TRBV7-9 to TRBJ1-4; D not certain. CDR3 length: 15 amino acids. V was cut by 0 bases and J by 6 bases, with 11 bases left in between. From germline, CDR1 is SEHNR and CDR2 FQNEAQ (reference sequence).

V gene TRBV5-1 combines with J gene TRBJ2-7; D ambiguous. The germline CDR1 and CDR2 sequences are SGHRS and YFSETQ. The V gene lost 4 bases and the J gene lost 3 bases, with 14 bases spanning the gap. The CDR3 runs 14 residues. The CDR3 DNA sequence: TGCGCCAGCAGCCAGGCAGGCGGCAACTACGAGCAGTACTTC. It specifies CASSQAGGNYEQYF. Variable domain in full (rest from reference TRBV5-1 and TRBJ2-7): KAGVTQTPRYLIKTRGQQVTLSCSPISGHRSVSWYQQTPGQGLQFLFEYFSETQRNKGNFPGRFSGRQFSNSRSEMNVSTLELGDSALYLCASSQAGGNYEQYFGPGTRLTVT.

This clonotype was detected a few times. The chain recombines TRBV5-5 with TRBJ1-4; D remains unclear. Trimming left V 6 bases short and J 8 bases short, with 11 bases between. The V gene's germline CDR1 is SGHKS and CDR2 YYEKEE (reference sequence). There are 12 residues in the CDR3. The CDR3 coding sequence is TGTGCCAGCACCCTAGATCAAGAAAAACTGTTTTTT. Protein: CASTLDQEKLFF.

At least ten counts were recorded for this clonotype. The V gene is TRBV7-8, the J gene TRBJ2-3, with TRBD2 as a possible D gene (5 bases). This CDR3 has 15 amino acids. Germline lookup yields CDR1 SGHVS and CDR2 FQNEAQ. V dropped 3 bases and J dropped 3 bases, with 13 bases sitting between them. CDR3 bases: TGTGCCAGCAGCTTCCAGCGGAGAAGAACAGATACGCAGTATTTT. Residues: CASSFQRRRTDTQYF.

The rearrangement joins TRBV29-1 to TRBJ1-2, with 7 bases fitting TRBD1. This CDR3 is built from 12 residues. Germline trimming cut 7 bases from V and 7 bases from J; bases unmatched to any gene: 9. Germline CDR1 is SQVTM and CDR2 is ANQGSEA. Here the CDR3 reads CSEHTGATGYTF. Written as DNA, the CDR3 is TGCAGCGAACACACAGGGGCGACTGGCTACACCTTC.